This TCR beta chain was retrieved from a study of blood T cell repertoires in COVID-19. In the authors' workflow: It was from reference gene primer amplification that nucleated cell counts were estimated. Clones were sequenced by immunoSEQ multiplex PCR, and TCRdb holds only the in-frame ones, with some missing. The DNA was the basis for D and trimming; V, J and clone size are from that table. The sample gives 180,000 or so clones, over 80% of which show up once; 10% to 15% is in the top ten. The age range of participants was about 18 to 95 years, with residence in under 25 US areas. Recovered Cohort 3 donors showed two negative PCRs, clearance, or symptom resolution. Germline assignment: CDR1 SGHDT and CDR2 YYEEEE. V was shortened by 0 bases and J by 6 bases, with 9 bases between the two germline ends. The CDR3 has 13 amino acids.

This TCR came from a woman aged 55-69 years who had recovered from COVID-19. This chain uses TRBV5-6 with TRBJ2-5; D uncertain. The sample taken for sequencing was PBMCs or T cells enriched from blood (not recorded which). This CDR3 is CASSLVRLKTQYF. The CDR3 region has the DNA TGTGCCAGCAGCTTGGTCAGGTTGAAGACCCAGTACTTC.